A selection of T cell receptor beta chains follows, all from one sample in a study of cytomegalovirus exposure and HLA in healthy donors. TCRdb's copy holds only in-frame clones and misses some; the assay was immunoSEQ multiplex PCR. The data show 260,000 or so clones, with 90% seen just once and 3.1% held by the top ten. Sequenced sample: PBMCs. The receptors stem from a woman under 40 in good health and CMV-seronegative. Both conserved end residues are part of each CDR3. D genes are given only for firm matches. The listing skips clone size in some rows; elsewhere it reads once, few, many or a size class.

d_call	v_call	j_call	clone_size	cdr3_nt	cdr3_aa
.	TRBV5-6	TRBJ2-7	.	TGTGCCAGCAGCTTGTTCGGGGAGAACTACGAGCAGTACTTC	CASSLFGENYEQYF
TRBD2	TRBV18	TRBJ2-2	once	TGTGCCAGCTCTCCTAGCGGGAGAGATACCGGGGAGCTGTTTTTT	CASSPSGRDTGELFF
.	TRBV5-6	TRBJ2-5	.	TGTGCCAGCAGCTTAATTCTGCAAGAGACCCAGTACTTC	CASSLILQETQYF
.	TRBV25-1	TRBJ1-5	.	TGTGCCAGCAGTGCTCCGGGACACCCTAATAGGCCCCAGCATTTT	CASSAPGHPNRPQHF
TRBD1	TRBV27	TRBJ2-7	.	TGTGCCAGCAGTGAAGGGACAGGCACCTACGAGCAGTACTTC	CASSEGTGTYEQYF
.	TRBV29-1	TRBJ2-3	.	TGCAGCGTTGGGGAAGCCTCCGTAGATACGCAGTATTTT	CSVGEASVDTQYF
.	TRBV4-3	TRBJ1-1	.	TGCGCCAGCAGCCAAGTAAGCCAGGGGTACACTGAAGCTTTCTTT	CASSQVSQGYTEAFF
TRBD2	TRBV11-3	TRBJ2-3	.	TGTGCCAGCAGCCGGGGGGAGGTATGGGAGACCTCCACAGATACGCAGTATTTT	CASSRGEVWETSTDTQYF
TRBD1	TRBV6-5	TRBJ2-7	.	TGTGCCAGCAGTCCGGGACAGGACTACGAGCAGTACTTC	CASSPGQDYEQYF
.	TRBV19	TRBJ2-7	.	TGTGCCAGTAGTATAGGGCCCTTGACAGCCATGGTCGAGCAGTACTTC	CASSIGPLTAMVEQYF
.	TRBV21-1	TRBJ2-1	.	TGTGCCAGCAGCAAAGTTTGGGTTGGCTGTTTCCATGAGCAGTTCTTC	CASSKVWVGCFHEQFF
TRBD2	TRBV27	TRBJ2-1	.	TGTGCCAGCAGCCTCGGGACTAGCGGGAGCAATGAGCAGTTCTTC	CASSLGTSGSNEQFF
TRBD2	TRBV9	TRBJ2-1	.	TGTGCCAGCAGCGTAGAGAGGACTAGCGGGAGAAGGGAGCAGTTCTTC	CASSVERTSGRREQFF
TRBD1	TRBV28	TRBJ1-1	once	TGTGCCAGCAGTCAACCACAGGGGGTGAACACTGAAGCTTTCTTT	CASSQPQGVNTEAFF
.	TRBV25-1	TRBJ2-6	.	TGTGCCAGCAGTCCCTCCGCCAACGTCCTGACTTTC	CASSPSANVLTF
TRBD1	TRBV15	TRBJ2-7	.	TGTGCCACCAGCAAGACAGGGTACGAGCAGTACTTC	CATSKTGYEQYF
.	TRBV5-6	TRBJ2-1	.	TGTGCCAGCAGCTTTCGATACAATGAGCAGTTCTTC	CASSFRYNEQFF
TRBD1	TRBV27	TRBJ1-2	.	TGTGCCAGCAGTCCACGGACAGGGCCCATGCGGGGCTACACCTTC	CASSPRTGPMRGYTF
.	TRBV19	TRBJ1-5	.	TGTGCCAGTATTATAAGACACCGACCTAGCAATCAGCCCCAGCATTTT	CASIIRHRPSNQPQHF
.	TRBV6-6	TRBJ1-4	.	TGTGCCAGCACCCCGGGTGAAAAACTGTTTTTT	CASTPGEKLFF
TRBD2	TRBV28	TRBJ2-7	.	TGTGCCAGCAGTGACTATGCGGGAGGGAGAGAGCAGTACTTC	CASSDYAGGREQYF
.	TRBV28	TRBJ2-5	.	TGTGCCAGCAGCGGGGGAGGGGGTCATGGGGCCCAGTACTTC	CASSGGGGHGAQYF
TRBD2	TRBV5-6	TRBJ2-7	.	TGTGCCAGCAGCTCCGGGACTAGCGGCTACGAGCAGTACTTC	CASSSGTSGYEQYF
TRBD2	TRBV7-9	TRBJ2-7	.	TGTGCCAGCAGCTTAGGGGGGACTAGGGACTACGAGCAGTACTTC	CASSLGGTRDYEQYF
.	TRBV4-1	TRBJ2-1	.	TGCGCCAGCAGCCAAGTTATAGGGGCGGCAAATGAGCAGTTCTTC	CASSQVIGAANEQFF
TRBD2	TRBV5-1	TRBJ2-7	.	TGCGCCAGCAGCTTGGCAGCGGGAGGAGAGCAGTACTTC	CASSLAAGGEQYF
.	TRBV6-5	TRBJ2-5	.	TGTGCCAGCAGGGACCAAGAGACCCAGTACTTC	CASRDQETQYF
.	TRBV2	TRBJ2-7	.	TGTGCCAGCAGCGTACTCGTTTACGAGCAGTACTTC	CASSVLVYEQYF
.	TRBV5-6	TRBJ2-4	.	TGTGCCAGCAGTCGGCCTATAGCCAAAAACATTCAGTACTTC	CASSRPIAKNIQYF
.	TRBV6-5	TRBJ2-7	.	TGTGCCAGCAGTTACGGGAGCGAGCAGTACTTC	CASSYGSEQYF
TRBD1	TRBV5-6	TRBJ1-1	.	TGTGCCAGCCGGACAGGGGGCTTGAACACTGAAGCTTTCTTT	CASRTGGLNTEAFF
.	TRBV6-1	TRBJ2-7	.	TGTGCCAGCAATGATGTTGGCGAGCAGTACTTC	CASNDVGEQYF
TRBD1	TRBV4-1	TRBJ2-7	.	TGCGCCAGCAGCCAGGGGTACCGGGACAGCACCTACGAGCAGTACTTC	CASSQGYRDSTYEQYF
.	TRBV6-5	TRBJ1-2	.	TGTGCCAGCAGTTACTTTTCGCAAGGGTATGGCTACACCTTC	CASSYFSQGYGYTF
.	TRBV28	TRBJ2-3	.	TGTGCCAGCAGAGAGCAGGGAAGTAGGACAGATACGCAGTATTTT	CASREQGSRTDTQYF
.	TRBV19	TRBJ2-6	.	TGTGCCAGTACCCCCAACCTAAGGGCTGGGGCCAACGTCCTGACTTTC	CASTPNLRAGANVLTF
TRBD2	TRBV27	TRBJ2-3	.	TGTGCCAGCAGACCACTAGCGGGAGGGCCAGATACGCAGTATTTT	CASRPLAGGPDTQYF
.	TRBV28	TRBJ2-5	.	TGTGCCAGCAGTTTAGAACCGGGACTCAGAGGAGAGACCCAGTACTTC	CASSLEPGLRGETQYF
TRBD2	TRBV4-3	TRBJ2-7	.	TGCGCCAGCAGCCAAGACCAGCGGGAGAGCTACGAGCAGTACTTC	CASSQDQRESYEQYF
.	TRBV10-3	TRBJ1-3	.	TGTGCCATCACGGGTGGAAACACCATATATTTT	CAITGGNTIYF
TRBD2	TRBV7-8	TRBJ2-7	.	TGTGCCAGCAGCGACCAGACTAGCGGGGTCTCCTACGAGCAGTACTTC	CASSDQTSGVSYEQYF
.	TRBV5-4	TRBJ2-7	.	TGTGCCAGCAGCTCAATCGAGACTACCTACGAGCAGTACTTC	CASSSIETTYEQYF
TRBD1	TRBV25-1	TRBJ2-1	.	TGTGCCAGCAGTGAAGGGAGACAGGGGGCGATTTTTTACAATGAGCAGTTCTTC	CASSEGRQGAIFYNEQFF
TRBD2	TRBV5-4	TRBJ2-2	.	TGTGCCAGCAGCATCATAGCGGGAGAGGGCGGGGAGCTGTTTTTT	CASSIIAGEGGELFF
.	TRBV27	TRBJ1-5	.	TGTGCCAGCAGTTTAGGCGGGACGAATCAGCCCCAGCATTTT	CASSLGGTNQPQHF
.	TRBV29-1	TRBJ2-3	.	TGCAGCGTTGGGAGGACGGCCACAGATACGCAGTATTTT	CSVGRTATDTQYF
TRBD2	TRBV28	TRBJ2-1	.	TGTGCCAGCAAACCAGCGGGAGTGGTCTATGAGCAGTTCTTC	CASKPAGVVYEQFF
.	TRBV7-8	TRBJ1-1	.	TGTGCCAGCAGCTTAAACACTGAAGCTTTCTTT	CASSLNTEAFF
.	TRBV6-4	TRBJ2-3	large	TGTGCCAGCAGTGCCGACTTAGTGTCAGATACGCAGTATTTT	CASSADLVSDTQYF
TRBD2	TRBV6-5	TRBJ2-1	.	TGTGCCAGCAGTTACTCCGGGACTAGCGGGATGAATGAGCAGTTCTTC	CASSYSGTSGMNEQFF
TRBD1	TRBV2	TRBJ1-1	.	TGTGCCAGCACCAAGACAGGGGTGAACACTGAAGCTTTCTTT	CASTKTGVNTEAFF
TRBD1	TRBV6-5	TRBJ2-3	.	TGTGCCAGCAGCTGGGGACAGAACACAGATACGCAGTATTTT	CASSWGQNTDTQYF
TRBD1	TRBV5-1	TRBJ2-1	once	TGCGCCAGCGGACGGGACAGGAGAGACAATGAGCAGTTCTTC	CASGRDRRDNEQFF
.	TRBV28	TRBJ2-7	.	TGTGCCAGCAGTTTAGACTTAGCCCCCGAGCAGTACTTC	CASSLDLAPEQYF
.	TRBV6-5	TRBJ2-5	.	TGTGCCAGCAGTTACTCTTCCAGCATTGAGACCCAGTACTTC	CASSYSSSIETQYF
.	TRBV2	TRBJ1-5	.	TGTGCCAGCAGTGAAGCAGGGATCTCGGGCAATCAGCCCCAGCATTTT	CASSEAGISGNQPQHF
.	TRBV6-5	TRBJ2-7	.	TGTGCCAGCAGCAACGCGTACGAGCAGTACTTC	CASSNAYEQYF
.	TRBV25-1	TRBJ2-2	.	TGTGCCAGCCGGTCGTGGAGTATCACCGGGGAGCTGTTTTTT	CASRSWSITGELFF
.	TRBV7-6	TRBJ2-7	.	TGTGCCAGCAGCTTAAGTTCCAACTACGAGCAGTACTTC	CASSLSSNYEQYF
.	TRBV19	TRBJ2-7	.	TGTGCCAGTAGTCCCTTCTTGAGCCCTTCCTACGAGCAGTACTTC	CASSPFLSPSYEQYF